This TCR beta chain was obtained from a study of early T cells in non-severe SARS-CoV-2 infection. Study at large: Sequencing targeted bulk RNA from unsorted whole blood, leaving chains unpaired.

The TCR library protocol was used to attach unique molecular identifiers. These identifiers were attached to individual cDNA molecules. One entry per CDR3 protein results from TCRdb running MiXCR on the 5' RACE reads. The sample carries more than 50,000 distinct CDR3 sequences, about 9.1% recorded once. Study-wide results and caveats: Lookups in VDJdb leaned toward anti-spike CD8 responses and missed private and CD4 specificities.

This clonotype appeared a few times. Its cognate antigen is unknown. Germline CDR1 DFQATT, CDR2 SNEGSKA (reference sequence). The J segment lost 7 bases and the V segment lost 5 bases, leaving 6 bases of the junction unmatched. CDR3 length: 14 amino acids. This receptor was taken from an adult who was a healthcare worker with PCR-confirmed SARS-CoV-2 infection or an uninfected control (not recorded which). Sequencing was carried out using whole blood. This chain joins TRBV20-1 and TRBJ2-1; 12 nucleotides align to TRBD1. The chain's CDR3 is CSAYGTGGKNEQFF. As DNA, the CDR3 is TGCAGTGCTTATGGGACAGGGGGCAAAAATGAGCAGTTCTTC.